This TCR beta chain was found in a study of blood T cell repertoires in COVID-19. For the study at large: There were acute and convalescent COVID-19 samples, and they came from the United States, Italy and Spain.

Only in-frame clones appear in the TCRdb table, and some are missing; sequencing was by immunoSEQ multiplex PCR. Of under 130,000 clones in the sample, about 90% were seen once. This clone was counted a few times. Germline CDR1 SGHTA, CDR2 FQGNSA. This CDR3 region has 15 residues. The junction had 9 bases not matched to a gene; V was cut back by 5 bases and J by 8 bases. The material sequenced was peripheral blood. This receptor was taken from a human donor in a cohort sampled during active COVID-19. V is TRBV7-2 and J is TRBJ1-6; 7 nucleotides agree with TRBD1. The CDR3 DNA is TGTGCCAGCAGCGCCGAGACAGGGCAGGATTCACCCCTCCACTTT. Translation: CASSAETGQDSPLHF.